This is a list of T cell receptor beta chains from one sample in a study of blood T cells in healthy people across ages. TCRdb passed the 5' RACE reads through MiXCR, listing each CDR3 protein once. The sample lists around 1,900,000 distinct CDR3 sequences, roughly 43% occurring once. Sample: blood. These receptors were obtained from a human donor in good health. The CDR3 runs from the conserved cysteine through the conserved F or W. Fields, in order: D gene, J gene, V gene, clone size, CDR3 DNA, CDR3 protein. D genes are given only for firm matches. Rows may omit the clone size; those that give it use once, few, many or a size class.

>NA|TRBJ2-2|TRBV20-1|NA
TGCAGTGCTAGGAGGAGAGGGACCACCGGGGAGCTGTTTTTT
CSARRRGTTGELFF
>NA|TRBJ2-3|TRBV12-3/TRBV12-4|few
TGTGCCAGCAGCCTGGGGGGGCGAGGGGATACGCAGTATTTT
CASSLGGRGDTQYF
>NA|TRBJ1-6|TRBV4-3|NA
TGCGCCAGCAGTCTAAGCAGCTCGGTTTTATCACCCCTCCACTTT
CASSLSSSVLSPLHF
>TRBD2|TRBJ2-1|TRBV2|NA
TGTGCCAGCAACGGACTAGCGGGAAGGTTTGAGCAGTTCTTC
CASNGLAGRFEQFF
>NA|TRBJ2-5|TRBV29-1|NA
TGCAGCGTCGAGATGGAGACCCAGTACTTC
CSVEMETQYF
>TRBD1|TRBJ1-6|TRBV10-3|NA
TGTGCCATCAGCCGGGACAGCAGCGATTCACCCCTCCACTTT
CAISRDSSDSPLHF
>TRBD1|TRBJ2-1|TRBV15|NA
TGTGCCACCAGCAGAGAAGGGACAGGTTACAATGAGCAGTTCTTC
CATSREGTGYNEQFF
>NA|TRBJ2-1|TRBV10-3|few
TGTGCCATCAGTGAGGTGGGGCAGTCAGATGAGCAGTTCTTC
CAISEVGQSDEQFF
>NA|TRBJ1-2|TRBV7-2|NA
TGTGCCAGCAGCCAAGGGAGAGGGGGGCGACCCTATGGCTACACCTTC
CASSQGRGGRPYGYTF
>NA|TRBJ2-3|TRBV7-9|few
TGTGCCAGCAGCGGGGGGAATTCAGATACGCAGTATTTT
CASSGGNSDTQYF
>NA|TRBJ1-1|TRBV5-1|many
TGTGCCAGCAGCTTAGCAGGGAACACTGAAGCTTTCTTT
CASSLAGNTEAFF
>TRBD1|TRBJ1-1|TRBV4-3|NA
TGCGCCAGCAGCCAAGCGAGGGGGCGTACTGAAGCTTTCTTT
CASSQARGRTEAFF
>NA|TRBJ1-1|TRBV6-5|few
TGTGCCAGCAGACCTACAGGGAGAGGCACTGAAGCTTTCTTT
CASRPTGRGTEAFF
>NA|TRBJ1-3|TRBV7-8|NA
TGTGCCAGCAGCTTCAGTGACGTCGGAAACACCATATATTTT
CASSFSDVGNTIYF
>TRBD1|TRBJ2-7|TRBV29-1|few
TGCAGCGTTTCGGGACAGGCGAACTACGAGCAGTACTTC
CSVSGQANYEQYF
>NA|TRBJ2-6|TRBV7-9|NA
TGTGCCAGCAGCCCAGCTATCGGGGCAGGTCGTCGGGGGGCCAACGTCCTGACTTTC
CASSPAIGAGRRGANVLTF
>NA|TRBJ1-5|TRBV5-6|few
TGTGCCAGCAGCCCTGGGAACAGTCGCAATCAGCCCCAGCATTTT
CASSPGNSRNQPQHF
>NA|TRBJ1-5|TRBV7-2|NA
TGTGCCCGCAGCTTAGAGGGGACAAGATATAGCAATCAGCCCCAGCATTTT
CARSLEGTRYSNQPQHF
>NA|TRBJ2-5|TRBV7-9|NA
TGTGCCAGCAGTCCCGGGACAGCGGGCCCAGAGACCCAGTACTTC
CASSPGTAGPETQYF
>NA|TRBJ1-5|TRBV20-1|NA
TGCAGTGCTAGCCAATTCGGTCGGGGCGAGGATCAGCCCCAGCATTTT
CSASQFGRGEDQPQHF
>NA|TRBJ2-1|TRBV12-3/TRBV12-4|NA
TGTGCCAGCAGCCAACTAGATTTCAATGAGCAGTTCTTC
CASSQLDFNEQFF
>TRBD1|TRBJ2-7|TRBV4-3|NA
TGCGCCAGCAGCCAAGGACAGGGGGTGGTGTCCCAGTACTTC
CASSQGQGVVSQYF
>TRBD1|TRBJ2-5|TRBV7-2|few
TGTGCCAGCAGCCCAACCGGGACAGGGGGGGAGACCCAGTACTTC
CASSPTGTGGETQYF
>NA|TRBJ1-1|TRBV13|NA
TGTGCCAGCAGCTTAGGCCATTCGAGTACTGAAGCTTTCTTT
CASSLGHSSTEAFF
>TRBD1|TRBJ1-1|TRBV12-3/TRBV12-4|NA
TGTGCCAGCAGTTTCAGGGGGTTCCCTGAAGCTTTCTTT
CASSFRGFPEAFF
>TRBD1|TRBJ1-2|TRBV20-1|NA
TGCAGTGCTACCCGGACAGGGAACTATGGCTACACCTTC
CSATRTGNYGYTF
>NA|TRBJ2-3|TRBV29-1|NA
TGCAGCGTGCATCCGGGACACCGGGGCACAGATACGCAGTATTTT
CSVHPGHRGTDTQYF
>NA|TRBJ1-2|TRBV20-1|NA
TGCAGTGCTACAACCCCGGGCAGGGGAATCGGCTGCACCTTC
CSATTPGRGIGCTF
>NA|TRBJ2-1|TRBV7-3|NA
TGTGCCAGCAGCTTATCCCCGGGTCAAGAGCAGTTCTTC
CASSLSPGQEQFF
>TRBD1|TRBJ1-2|TRBV7-9|NA
TGTGCCAGCAGCTTCTGGGACAGGCTTCACTATGGCTACACCTTC
CASSFWDRLHYGYTF
>NA|TRBJ2-4|TRBV4-3|NA
TGCGCCAGCAGCCAAGTGTGGCAGGGTGTAGCCAAAAACATTCAGTACTTC
CASSQVWQGVAKNIQYF
>NA|TRBJ1-6|TRBV5-5|few
TGTGCCAGCAGCAGATCGGGGGGGTCACCCCTCCACTTT
CASSRSGGSPLHF
>NA|TRBJ2-7|TRBV15|NA
TGTGCCACCAGCGTTCGATACTCCTACGAGCAGTACTTC
CATSVRYSYEQYF
>TRBD1|TRBJ1-2|TRBV29-1|NA
TGCAGCGTTGTGGGGGACGGGACAGGATTGGGCTACACCTTC
CSVVGDGTGLGYTF
>TRBD1|TRBJ2-5|TRBV4-1|once
TGCGCCAGCGGCCGTCAAGGACAGGTGGGGTTGGAGACCCAGTACTTC
CASGRQGQVGLETQYF
>NA|TRBJ1-1|TRBV29-1|NA
TGCAGCGTTGAACACGGTGCGTACAGTGAAGCTTTCTTT
CSVEHGAYSEAFF
>NA|TRBJ2-7|TRBV18|many
TGTGCCAGCTCACTTCGGACCAACTACGAGCAGTACTTC
CASSLRTNYEQYF
>NA|TRBJ1-3|TRBV5-1|few
TGCGCCAGCAGCTCGGGCCCCTCTGGAAACACCATATATTTT
CASSSGPSGNTIYF
>NA|TRBJ1-2|TRBV7-3|few
TGTGCCAGCAGCTTAATAGGGGGTGATGGCTACACCTTC
CASSLIGGDGYTF
>NA|TRBJ2-1|TRBV7-9|few
TGTGCCAGCAGCCCCTTTGTGAACTCCTTCGAGGAGCAGTTCTTC
CASSPFVNSFEEQFF
>NA|TRBJ2-1|TRBV7-2|NA
TGTGCCAGCAGCTTAATCTTGGGGCCTGAGTTCTTC
CASSLILGPEFF
>TRBD2|TRBJ2-3|TRBV10-3|few
TGTGCCACTTTAGCGGGAGAGGATACGCAGTATTTT
CATLAGEDTQYF
>NA|TRBJ2-3|TRBV20-1|NA
TGCAGTGCTAGAGTTGGGGGGGGGCCTTTCACAGATACGCAGTATTTT
CSARVGGGPFTDTQYF
>NA|TRBJ2-7|TRBV7-2|few
TGTGCCAGCAGCTTAGTCGCTAACTCCCACGAGCAGTACTTC
CASSLVANSHEQYF
>NA|TRBJ2-1|TRBV6-2/TRBV6-3|NA
TGTGCCAGCAGTTTACTAGCACCCACGTCTCTCTCCTACAATGAGCAGTTCTTC
CASSLLAPTSLSYNEQFF
>NA|TRBJ2-3|TRBV29-1|many
TGCAGCGTTGGGACTCAAGATACGCAGTATTTT
CSVGTQDTQYF
>NA|TRBJ1-1|TRBV14|NA
TGTGCCAGCAGCCATAGTATGGGCCTTAACACTGAAGCTTTCTTT
CASSHSMGLNTEAFF
>NA|TRBJ2-5|TRBV6-4|NA
TGTGCCAGCAGTGACTCTTGCGAGACCCAGTACTTC
CASSDSCETQYF
>TRBD1|TRBJ1-2|TRBV5-1|NA
TGCGCCAGCAGCGCGAGCCGGGACAGTGGCTATGGCTACACCTTC
CASSASRDSGYGYTF